This T cell receptor beta chain was sequenced during a study of blood T cell repertoires in COVID-19. Across the study: The study drew acute and convalescent COVID-19 samples from the United States, Italy and Spain. Sample material is recorded as cDNA or gDNA derived from T cells, B-cell-depleted T cells, or PBMCs.

Authors' analysis steps: Scientists estimated how many nucleated cells there were by amplifying reference gene primers. Clones were sequenced by immunoSEQ multiplex PCR, and TCRdb holds only the in-frame ones, with some missing. The D gene and trimming were derived from the DNA, and the V and J assignments and clone size from that table. This sample has 220,000 or so clones, with approximately 84% found just once. This CDR3 is built from 16 residues. Germline loops: CDR1 GTSNPN, CDR2 SVGIG (reference sequence). V dropped 8 bases and J dropped 3; count of bases not matched to a gene: 13. The chain is built from TRBV30 and TRBJ2-2, with 9 bases fitting TRBD1. The clonotype comes from a man in his fifties who had recovered from COVID-19. Material for sequencing was peripheral blood. The CDR3 spells CATGQGHIPDTGELFF. In DNA form, the CDR3 reads TGTGCCACGGGACAGGGCCACATACCCGACACCGGGGAGCTGTTTTTT.